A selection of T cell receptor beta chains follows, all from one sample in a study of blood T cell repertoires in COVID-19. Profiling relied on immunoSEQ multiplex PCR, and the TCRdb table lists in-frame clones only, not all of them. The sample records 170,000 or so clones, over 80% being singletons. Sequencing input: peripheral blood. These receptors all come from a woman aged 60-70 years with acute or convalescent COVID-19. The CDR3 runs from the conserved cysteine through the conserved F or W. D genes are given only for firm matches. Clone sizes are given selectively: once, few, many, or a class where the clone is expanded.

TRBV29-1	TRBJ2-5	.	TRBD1	CSVGRTGLGETQYF	TGCAGCGTTGGCCGGACAGGGTTAGGGGAGACCCAGTACTTC
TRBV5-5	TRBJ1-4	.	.	CASSVVGASGEKLFF	TGTGCCAGCAGCGTGGTAGGGGCGAGTGGTGAAAAACTGTTTTTT
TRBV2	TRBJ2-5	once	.	CASSEARDNQETQYF	TGTGCCAGCAGTGAAGCGAGAGACAACCAAGAGACCCAGTACTTC
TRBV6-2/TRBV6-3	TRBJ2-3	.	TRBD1	CASSRDRGTDTQYF	TGTGCCAGCAGTCGGGACAGGGGAACAGATACGCAGTATTTT
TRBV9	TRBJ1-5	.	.	CASSEGDSNQPQHF	TGTGCCAGCAGCGAGGGGGACAGCAATCAGCCCCAGCATTTT
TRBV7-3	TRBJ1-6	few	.	CASSLRPRGTIYNSPLHF	TGTGCCAGCAGCCTCCGGCCAAGGGGGACTATATATAATTCACCCCTCCACTTT
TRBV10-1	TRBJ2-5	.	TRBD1	CASSEGGQAQETQYF	TGCGCCAGCAGTGAAGGGGGACAGGCCCAAGAGACCCAGTACTTC
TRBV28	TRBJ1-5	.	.	CASTPGGLVLQPQHF	TGTGCCAGCACCCCCGGGGGATTAGTCCTTCAGCCCCAGCATTTT
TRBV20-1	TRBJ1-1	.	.	CSASHGGNSAEAFF	TGCAGTGCTAGTCACGGGGGGAACAGTGCTGAAGCTTTCTTT
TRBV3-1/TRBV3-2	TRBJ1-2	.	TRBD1	CASSPRDRVGYTF	TGTGCCAGCAGCCCTCGGGACAGGGTTGGCTACACCTTC
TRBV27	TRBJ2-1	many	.	CASTAYGGSISYNEQFF	TGTGCCAGCACCGCATATGGGGGGTCTATATCCTACAATGAGCAGTTCTTC
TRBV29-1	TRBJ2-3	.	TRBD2	CSVLAGGPQGAQYF	TGCAGCGTATTAGCGGGGGGCCCCCAAGGGGCGCAGTATTTT
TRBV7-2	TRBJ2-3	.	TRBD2	CASSLVYLPLAGTDTQYF	TGTGCCAGCAGCTTAGTTTACCTCCCACTAGCGGGCACAGATACGCAGTATTTT
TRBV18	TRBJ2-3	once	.	CASSLEDTQYF	TGTGCCAGCTCACTAGAAGATACGCAGTATTTT
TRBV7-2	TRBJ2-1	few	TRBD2	CASSLGAQRGDYEQFF	TGTGCCAGCAGCTTAGGGGCACAGCGGGGAGACTATGAGCAGTTCTTC
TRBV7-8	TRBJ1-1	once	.	CATGRVGNTEAFF	TGTGCCACTGGGAGGGTAGGGAACACTGAAGCTTTCTTT
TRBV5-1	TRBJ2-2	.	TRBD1	CASSPGDRGSGELFF	TGCGCCAGCAGCCCGGGGGACAGGGGCTCGGGGGAGCTGTTTTTT
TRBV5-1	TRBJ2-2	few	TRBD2	CASSQNLAGGYTGELFF	TGCGCCAGCAGCCAGAACCTAGCGGGGGGGTACACCGGGGAGCTGTTTTTT
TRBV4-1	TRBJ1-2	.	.	CASSLTYRVSDGYTF	TGCGCCAGCAGTCTAACCTACAGGGTTTCGGATGGCTACACCTTC
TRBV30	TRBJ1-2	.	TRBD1	CAWSIRDRAVSTF	TGTGCCTGGAGTATACGGGACAGGGCAGTCAGCACCTTC
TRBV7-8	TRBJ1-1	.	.	CASSTWAYRAGMNTEAFF	TGTGCCAGCAGCACCTGGGCCTACCGAGCCGGCATGAACACTGAAGCTTTCTTT
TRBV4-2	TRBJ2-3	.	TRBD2	CASSQDLGLSSTDTQYF	TGTGCCAGCAGCCAAGATCTGGGACTATCTTCCACAGATACGCAGTATTTT
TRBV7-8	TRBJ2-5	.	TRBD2	CASSTGLAGAGETQYF	TGTGCCAGCAGCACCGGACTAGCGGGGGCGGGAGAGACCCAGTACTTC
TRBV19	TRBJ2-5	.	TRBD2	CASSIFALAGGREETQYF	TGTGCCAGTAGTATCTTTGCCCTAGCGGGGGGCCGAGAAGAGACCCAGTACTTC
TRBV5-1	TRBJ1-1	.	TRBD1	CASSLGQGYTEAFF	TGCGCCAGCAGCTTGGGACAGGGATATACTGAAGCTTTCTTT
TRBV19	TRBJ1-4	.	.	CASSKSNEKLFF	TGTGCCAGTAGTAAGAGTAATGAAAAACTGTTTTTT
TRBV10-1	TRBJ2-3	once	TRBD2	CASSGTSGEHTDTQYF	TGCGCCAGCAGCGGGACTAGCGGGGAACACACAGATACGCAGTATTTT
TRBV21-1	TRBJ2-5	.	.	CASSLNLLQGRGETQYF	TGTGCCAGCAGCTTAAACCTCCTCCAGGGGCGCGGAGAGACCCAGTACTTC
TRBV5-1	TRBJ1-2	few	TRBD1	CASSAGTGTNYGYTF	TGCGCCAGCAGCGCCGGGACAGGGACAAACTATGGCTACACCTTC
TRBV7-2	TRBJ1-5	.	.	CASSLFPGGQPQHF	TGTGCCAGCAGCTTATTTCCTGGAGGGCAGCCCCAGCATTTT
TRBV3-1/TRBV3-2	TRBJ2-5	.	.	CASSQDKSSGLYF	TGTGCCAGCAGCCAAGATAAATCTTCCGGACTATACTTC
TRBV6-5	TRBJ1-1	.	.	CASSTTGSIQAFF	TGTGCCAGCAGTACAACAGGGTCAATCCAAGCTTTCTTT
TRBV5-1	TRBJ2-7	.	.	CASSQTTGAYEQYF	TGCGCCAGCTCTCAAACGACAGGAGCCTACGAGCAGTACTTC
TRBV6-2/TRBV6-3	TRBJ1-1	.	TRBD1	CASSLNQGANTEAFF	TGTGCCAGCAGCCTGAATCAGGGGGCTAACACTGAAGCTTTCTTT
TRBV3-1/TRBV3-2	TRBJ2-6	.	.	CASSHLMGSGANVLTF	TGTGCCAGCAGCCACCTGATGGGCAGTGGGGCCAACGTCCTGACTTTC
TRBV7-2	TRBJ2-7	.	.	CASSSLGVYEQYF	TGTGCCAGCAGCTCCCTAGGAGTTTACGAGCAGTACTTC
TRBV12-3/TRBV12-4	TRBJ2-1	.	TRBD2	CASSLIRGDSKFF	TGTGCCAGCAGTTTAATTCGGGGGGATTCTAAGTTCTTC
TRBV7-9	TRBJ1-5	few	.	CASSLVAGQPQHF	TGTGCCAGCAGCTTAGTTGCAGGTCAGCCCCAGCATTTT
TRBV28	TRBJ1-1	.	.	CASSFFRGATEAFF	TGTGCCAGCAGTTTTTTCCGGGGGGCCACTGAAGCTTTCTTT
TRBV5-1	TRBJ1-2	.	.	CASSLARESGGYTF	TGCGCCAGCAGCTTGGCTAGGGAATCGGGAGGCTACACCTTC
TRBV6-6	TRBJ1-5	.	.	CASSYSGGPNQPQHF	TGTGCCAGCAGTTACAGCGGGGGGCCGAATCAGCCCCAGCATTTT
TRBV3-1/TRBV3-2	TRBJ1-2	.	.	CASSPRTSNNYGYTF	TGTGCCAGCAGCCCTAGGACTTCCAATAACTATGGCTACACCTTC
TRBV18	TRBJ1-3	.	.	CASSPLSLTSGNTIYF	TGTGCCAGCTCACCACTGAGCTTAACCTCTGGAAACACCATATATTTT
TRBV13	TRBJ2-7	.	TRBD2	CASSKRLAGGQYEQYF	TGTGCCAGCAGCAAACGACTAGCGGGGGGGCAGTACGAGCAGTACTTC
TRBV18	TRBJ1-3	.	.	CASSPRRTKGGENSGNTIYF	TGTGCCAGCTCACCACGCCGGACCAAGGGAGGGGAGAACTCTGGAAACACCATATATTTT
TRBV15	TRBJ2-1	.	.	CATSRELVNEQFF	TGTGCCACCAGCAGAGAACTAGTCAATGAGCAGTTCTTC
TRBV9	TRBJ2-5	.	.	CASSRSGDGETQYF	TGTGCCAGCAGCCGTAGCGGAGATGGGGAGACCCAGTACTTC
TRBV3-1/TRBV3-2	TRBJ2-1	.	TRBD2	CASSPILAGAKSSYNEQFF	TGTGCCAGCAGCCCGATACTAGCGGGGGCAAAGAGCTCCTACAATGAGCAGTTCTTC
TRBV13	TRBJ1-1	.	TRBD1	CASSLTGTGGSTEAFF	TGTGCCAGCAGCTTAACCGGGACAGGCGGGAGCACTGAAGCTTTCTTT
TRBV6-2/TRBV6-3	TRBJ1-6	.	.	CASSSHFSYNSPLHF	TGTGCCAGCAGTTCCCACTTCTCCTATAATTCACCCCTCCACTTT
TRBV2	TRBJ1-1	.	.	CATEREMNTEAFF	TGTGCCACCGAAAGAGAGATGAACACTGAAGCTTTCTTT
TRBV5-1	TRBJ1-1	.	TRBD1	CASSTRGQGTSEAFF	TGCGCCAGCAGCACAAGGGGACAGGGGACGTCTGAAGCTTTCTTT
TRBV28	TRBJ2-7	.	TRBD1	CASSPSGTGSSYEQYF	TGTGCCAGCAGTCCCTCCGGGACAGGGTCTTCCTACGAGCAGTACTTC
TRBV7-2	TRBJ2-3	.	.	CASSSYVDTQYF	TGTGCCAGCAGCTCCTACGTAGATACGCAGTATTTT
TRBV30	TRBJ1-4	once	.	CAWSAKDRRGEKLFF	TGTGCCTGGAGTGCAAAGGACAGACGAGGCGAAAAACTGTTTTTT
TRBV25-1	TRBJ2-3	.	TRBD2	CASSLLGAGGATDTQYF	TGTGCCAGCAGTCTCCTGGGAGCGGGGGGGGCCACAGATACGCAGTATTTT
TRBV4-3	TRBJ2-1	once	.	CASSQSAGVGTYNEQFF	TGCGCCAGCAGCCAATCCGCAGGGGTGGGGACCTACAATGAGCAGTTCTTC
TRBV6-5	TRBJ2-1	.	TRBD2	CASSYSLAGAYNEQFF	TGTGCCAGCAGTTACAGTCTAGCGGGGGCCTACAATGAGCAGTTCTTC